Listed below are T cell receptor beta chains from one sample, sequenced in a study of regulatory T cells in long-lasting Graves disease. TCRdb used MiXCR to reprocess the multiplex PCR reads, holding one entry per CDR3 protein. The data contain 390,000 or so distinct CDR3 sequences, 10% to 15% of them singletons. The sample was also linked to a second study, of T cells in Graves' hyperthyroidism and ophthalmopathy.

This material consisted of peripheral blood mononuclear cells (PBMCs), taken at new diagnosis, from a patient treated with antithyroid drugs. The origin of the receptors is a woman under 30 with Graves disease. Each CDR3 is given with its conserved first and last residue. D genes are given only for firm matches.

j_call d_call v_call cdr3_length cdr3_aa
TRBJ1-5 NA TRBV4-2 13 CASSLWIGEPQHF
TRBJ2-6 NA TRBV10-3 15 CAISDRVSGANVLTF
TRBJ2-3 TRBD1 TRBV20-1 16 CSARPSQGPGLGTQYF
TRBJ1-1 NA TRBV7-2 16 CASSHTDTDLIAVAFF
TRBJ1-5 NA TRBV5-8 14 CASSLWGPDQPQHF
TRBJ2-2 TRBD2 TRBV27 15 CASSFLAGEAGELFF
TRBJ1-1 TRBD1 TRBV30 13 CAWRFDREGSAFF
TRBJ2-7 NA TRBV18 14 CASSPWGRTYEQYF
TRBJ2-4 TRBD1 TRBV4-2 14 CASSPVTGENIQYF
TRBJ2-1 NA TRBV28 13 CASSSVDNNEQFF
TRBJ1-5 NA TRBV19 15 CASSGSVLAGQPQHF
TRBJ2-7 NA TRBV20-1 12 CSEGNPLYEQYF
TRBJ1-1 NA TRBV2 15 CASRPLARMNTEAFF
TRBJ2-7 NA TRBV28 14 CASSWGDSRYEQYF
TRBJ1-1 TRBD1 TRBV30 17 CAWSAWRVTGSNTEAFF
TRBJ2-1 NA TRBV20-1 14 CSHLLGHSYNEQFF
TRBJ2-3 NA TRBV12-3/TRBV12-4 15 CASSPLRAITDTQYF
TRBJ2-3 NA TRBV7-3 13 CASSLDYTDTQYF
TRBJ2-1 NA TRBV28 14 CASSLGSRVFEQFF
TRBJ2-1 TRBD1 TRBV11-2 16 CAILIGDRAHYNEQFF
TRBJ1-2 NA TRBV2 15 CASRTQLWSNYGYTF
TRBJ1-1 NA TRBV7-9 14 CASSLVRVNTEAFF
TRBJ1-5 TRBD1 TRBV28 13 CASSFQGVQPQHF
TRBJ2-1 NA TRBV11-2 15 CASSLVGGLGNEQFF
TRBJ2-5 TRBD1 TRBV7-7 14 CASSPDRGLETQYF
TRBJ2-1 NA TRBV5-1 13 CASSPRARTEQFF
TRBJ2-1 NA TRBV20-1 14 CSARGLSMYNEQFF
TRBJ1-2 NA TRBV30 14 CAWSELTGFHGYTF
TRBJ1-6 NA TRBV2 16 CASKGRLFTYNSPLHF
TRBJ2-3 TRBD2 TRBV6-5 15 CASSLAGVRADTQYF
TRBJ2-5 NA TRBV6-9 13 CASSYSTLGTQYF
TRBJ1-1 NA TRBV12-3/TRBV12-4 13 CASSPDSPTEAFF
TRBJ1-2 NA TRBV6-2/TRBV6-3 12 CASSPSGIGYTF
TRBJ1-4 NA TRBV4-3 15 CASSPLGGTNEKLFF
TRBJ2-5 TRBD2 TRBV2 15 CASSFWTSGKETQYF
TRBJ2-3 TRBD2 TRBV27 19 CASSSRLAGGRVGADTQYF
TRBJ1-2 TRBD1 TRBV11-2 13 CASIFQGGDGYTF
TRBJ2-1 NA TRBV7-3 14 CASSPLIGYNEQFF
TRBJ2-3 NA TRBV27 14 CASSWGPRTDTQYF
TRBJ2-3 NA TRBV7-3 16 CASSLLTGPSTDTQYF
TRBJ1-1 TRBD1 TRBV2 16 CASSSLKRQGGTEAFF
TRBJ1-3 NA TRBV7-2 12 CASSLTGVTIYF
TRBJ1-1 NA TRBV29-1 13 CSVEGGPVTEAFF
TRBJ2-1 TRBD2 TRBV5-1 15 CASSLAAGSGIEQFF
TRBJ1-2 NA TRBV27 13 CASCPLGNYGYTF
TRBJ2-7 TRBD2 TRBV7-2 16 CASSPRLAGSSYEQYF
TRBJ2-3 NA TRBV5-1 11 CASSSLDTQYF